The entry below gives a single TCR beta chain sequence along with its context. This entry belongs to a study of identical twins. TCRdb reanalysed the 5' RACE reads using MiXCR and keeps one entry per CDR3 protein. The table records 400,000 to 550,000 distinct CDR3 sequences, 20% to 30% of them present only once. The V gene lost 3 bases and the J gene lost 5 bases, with 14 bases spanning the gap. CDR3 size: 15 residues. These sequences were also reported in another study, on T cells expressing NK-cell markers.

The chain couples TRBV12-3 or TRBV12-4 to TRBJ2-1, with D possibly matching TRBD2 (5 bases). Sequencing was carried out using CD4+ T cells sorted from blood. The origin of this receptor is a woman aged 18-35 years in good health. This CDR3 is CASSFGLATNNEQFF. The CDR3 region has the DNA TGTGCCAGCAGTTTTGGACTTGCGACAAACAATGAGCAGTTCTTC.